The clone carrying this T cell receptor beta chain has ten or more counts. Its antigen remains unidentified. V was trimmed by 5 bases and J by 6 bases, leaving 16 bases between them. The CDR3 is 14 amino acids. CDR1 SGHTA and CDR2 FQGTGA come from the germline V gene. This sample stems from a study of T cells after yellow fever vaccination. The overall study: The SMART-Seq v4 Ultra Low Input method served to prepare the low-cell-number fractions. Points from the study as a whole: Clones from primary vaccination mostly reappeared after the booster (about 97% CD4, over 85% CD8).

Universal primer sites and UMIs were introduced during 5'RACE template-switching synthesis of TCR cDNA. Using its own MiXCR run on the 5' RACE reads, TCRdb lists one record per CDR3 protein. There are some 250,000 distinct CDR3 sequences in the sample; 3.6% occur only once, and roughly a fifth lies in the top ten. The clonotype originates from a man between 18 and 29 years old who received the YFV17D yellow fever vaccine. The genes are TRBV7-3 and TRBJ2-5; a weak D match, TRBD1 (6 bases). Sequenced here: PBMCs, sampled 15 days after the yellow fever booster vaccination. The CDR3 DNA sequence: TGTGCCAGCAGCCCCCAGGGGCCTGGGAAGACCCAGTACTTC. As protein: CASSPQGPGKTQYF.